One sample yielded the 29 T cell receptor beta chains listed below, sequenced in a study of cytomegalovirus exposure and HLA in healthy donors. Assay: immunoSEQ multiplex PCR; the TCRdb copy retains only in-frame clones and omits some. The repertoire consists of around 94,000 clones, with approximately 94% occurring once and the leading ten covering 0.89%. The sample was PBMCs. Receptors were obtained from a woman between 18 and 29 years old in good health and CMV-seronegative.

The V call is TRBV10-3, the J call TRBJ2-2, with 11 bases that match TRBD2. With V trimmed by 6 bases and J by 1 base, 16 bases remained unmatched. The CDR3 has 20 residues. The germline CDR1 and CDR2 sequences are ENHRY and SYGVKD. CDR3 bases: TGTGCCATCAGCGTTCCGGGACAACCGGGACTAGCGGTGAACACCGGGGAGCTGTTTTTT. Amino acids: CAISVPGQPGLAVNTGELFF.

This clone has only one observation. V usage is TRBV25-1 and J usage is TRBJ1-1, with D hard to call. V was shortened by 5 bases and J by 1 base, with 14 bases between the two germline ends. The germline V gene has CDR1 MGHDK and CDR2 SYGVNS. The CDR3 extends over 15 amino acids. The CDR3 protein is CASSWREGGNTEAFF. In DNA, the CDR3 is TGTGCCAGCAGTTGGCGGGAAGGAGGGAACACTGAAGCTTTCTTT.

This chain links TRBV9 with TRBJ1-1; the D is unclear. Trimming took off 0 bases at V and 0 bases at J, with 6 bases between the two ends. This CDR3 has 14 residues. The germline gives CDR1 SGDLS, CDR2 YYNGEE. CDR3 sequence (DNA): TGTGCCAGCAGCGTAGGACTCCTGAACACTGAAGCTTTCTTT. As protein: CASSVGLLNTEAFF. Based on the CDR3 plus reference TRBV9 and TRBJ1-1, the full variable domain is DSGVTQTPKHLITATGQRVTLRCSPRSGDLSVYWYQQSLDQGLQFLIQYYNGEERAKGNILERFSAQQFPDLHSELNLSSLELGDSALYFCASSVGLLNTEAFFGQGTRLTVV.

The rearrangement uses TRBV15 and TRBJ2-3; D is unclear. The CDR3 runs to 17 residues. Germline lookup yields CDR1 LNHNV and CDR2 YYDKDF (reference sequence). Trimming took 3 bases from V and 2 from J, leaving 18 bases between them. CDR3 in DNA: TGTGCCACCAGCAGGCAACTCCCGGGTCTCCTCACAGATACGCAGTATTTT. Translation: CATSRQLPGLLTDTQYF.

The chain links TRBV7-2 to TRBJ1-2, with a weak D call TRBD1 (5 bases). Germline V gene sequence: CDR1 SGHTA, CDR2 FQGNSA. V was cut by 5 bases and J by 5 bases, with 9 bases left in between. This CDR3 is 12 amino acids long. CDR3 sequence (DNA): TGTGCCAGCAGCCCCGGACATTATGGCTACACCTTC. Translated: CASSPGHYGYTF.

This chain uses TRBV29-1 with TRBJ2-7; D possibly corresponds to TRBD1 (6 bases). Germline V gives CDR1 SQVTM, CDR2 ANQGSEA. CDR3 length equals 12 residues. Trimming left V 4 bases short and J 2 bases short, with 9 bases between. The CDR3 nucleotides are TGCAGCGTTGGGACAGCTACCTACGAGCAGTACTTC. This sequence encodes CSVGTATYEQYF.

The sample holds a few counts of this clone. The chain employs TRBV7-3 and TRBJ2-1, with TRBD1 matching 8 bases. CDR1 and CDR2 (germline): SGHTA, FQGTGA. Trimming at V came to 6 bases and at J to 9 bases, leaving 7 bases not matched to a gene. The CDR3 sequence is 13 residues long. The CDR3: CASSTQQGGEQFF. In DNA, the CDR3 is TGTGCCAGCAGTACTCAACAGGGGGGTGAGCAGTTCTTC.

In nucleotides, the CDR3 is TGCGCCAGCAGTTCCGGGACTAGCGGGAGAGGCCCTTCCTACGAGCAGTACTTC. It codes for CASSSGTSGRGPSYEQYF. This sequence joins TRBV10-2 and TRBJ2-7; TRBD2 aligns across 14 bases. CDR3 length equals 18 residues. The J segment lost 1 base and the V segment lost 5 bases, leaving 10 bases of the junction unmatched. Germline assignment: CDR1 WSHSY and CDR2 SAAADI.

This sequence joins TRBV9 and TRBJ2-3; 13 nucleotides line up with TRBD2. The CDR3 is made up of 17 amino acids. Germline V gene lookup returns CDR1 SGDLS and CDR2 YYNGEE. J lost 0 bases, V lost 3 bases, and 4 bases had no gene match. In DNA, the CDR3 is TGTGCCAGCAGCGGGGGACTAGCGGGGCCTAGCACAGATACGCAGTATTTT. It encodes CASSGGLAGPSTDTQYF.

CDR3: CASSSSATGAVGYTF. CDR3 coding DNA: TGCGCCAGCAGCTCCTCCGCGACAGGGGCGGTGGGCTACACCTTC. This chain connects TRBV5-1 to TRBJ1-2; 8 bases are shared with TRBD1. Germline CDR1 is SGHRS and CDR2 is YFSETQ. The junction had 12 bases not matched to a gene; V was cut back by 3 bases and J by 8 bases. The CDR3 is made up of 15 amino acids.

The genes are TRBV2 and TRBJ2-3, with 12 bases aligning to TRBD1. V lost 5 bases, J lost 1 base, and 10 bases stayed unmatched. The CDR3 loop spans 18 amino acids. The V gene's germline CDR1 is SNHLY and CDR2 FYNNEI. CDR3 sequence (DNA): TGTGCCAGCAGTTCCGGGACAGGGGGCAACTGGGGCACAGATACGCAGTATTTT. Encoded protein: CASSSGTGGNWGTDTQYF.

The chain carries TRBV6-1 and TRBJ1-5; D not certain. The V and J ends lost 4 bases and 2 bases respectively, with 9 bases between them. Germline CDR1 MNHNS, CDR2 SASEGT. The length of the CDR3 is 14 residues. CDR3 DNA sequence: TGTGCCAGCAGTGGGGCGTCCGGCAATCAGCCCCAGCATTTT. It specifies CASSGASGNQPQHF.

The rearrangement joins TRBV30 to TRBJ1-5; 9 bases match TRBD1. The CDR3 totals 14 residues. V was clipped by 5 bases and J by 6 bases; unmatched bases: 8. Germline loops: CDR1 GTSNPN, CDR2 SVGIG (reference sequence). This CDR3 reads CAWGTGNGGQPQHF. The CDR3 DNA sequence: TGTGCCTGGGGGACAGGGAACGGGGGTCAGCCCCAGCATTTT.

The V gene is TRBV27, the J gene TRBJ2-2; D might be TRBD2 (6 bases). CDR1 and CDR2 from the germline V gene are MNHEY and SMNVEV (reference sequence). V was cut by 6 bases and J by 2 bases, with 10 bases left in between. The CDR3 spans 14 residues. CDR3 nucleotides: TGTGCCAGCAGCATTGGACTAAACACCGGGGAGCTGTTTTTT. Translated, it gives CASSIGLNTGELFF.

This rearrangement joins TRBV30 to TRBJ2-7; D not certain. The CDR3 totals 12 residues. Germline CDR1 is GTSNPN and CDR2 is SVGIG (reference sequence). V lost 2 bases to trimming and J lost 1 base, with 6 bases between them. The CDR3 region is CAWSTYSYEQYF. In DNA form, the CDR3 reads TGTGCCTGGAGTACCTATTCCTACGAGCAGTACTTC.

The chain is built from TRBV12-5 and TRBJ1-3, with a weak D call TRBD1 (5 bases). The germline V gene encodes CDR1 LGHNT and CDR2 FRNRAP. Trimming took 1 base from V and 2 from J, leaving 9 bases between them. The CDR3 is 15 residues long. The CDR3 sequence: CASGLGQGAGNTIYF. In nucleotides, the CDR3 is TGTGCTAGTGGTTTGGGCCAGGGTGCTGGAAACACCATATATTTT. The whole variable domain, remainder taken from reference TRBV12-5 and TRBJ1-3, is DARVTQTPRHKVTEMGQEVTMRCQPILGHNTVFWYRQTMMQGLELLAYFRNRAPLDDSGMPKDRFSAEMPDATLATLKIQPSEPRDSAVYFCASGLGQGAGNTIYFGEGSWLTVV.

The V gene is TRBV6-5, the J gene TRBJ2-1; possibly TRBD2 for D (5 bases). The CDR3 sequence is 14 residues long. CDR1 and CDR2 from the germline V gene are MNHEY and SVGAGI. V was cut by 7 bases and J by 12 bases, with 22 bases left in between. CDR3 region: CASKPLPASRGQFF. CDR3 nucleotides: TGTGCCAGCAAACCCCTACCTGCCAGCCGGGGGCAGTTCTTC.

The J gene is TRBJ1-2, the V gene TRBV6-6; D is undetermined. Germline CDR1 is MNHNY and CDR2 is SVGAGI (reference sequence). The CDR3 spans 16 residues. Deletions cut 3 bases from V and 0 bases from J, with 14 bases between. Here the CDR3 DNA reads TGTGCCAGCAGTTATGGTTTCGGAGGAGCTAACTATGGCTACACCTTC. It encodes CASSYGFGGANYGYTF.

The chain is built from TRBV4-1 and TRBJ1-5; D unclear. Germline CDR1 MGHRA, CDR2 YSYEKL. The V gene lost 3 bases and the J gene lost 0 bases, with 15 bases spanning the gap. The CDR3 is made up of 17 amino acids. The CDR3 here is CASSHGSQIDSNQPQHF. DNA for the CDR3: TGCGCCAGCAGCCACGGGTCCCAGATAGATAGCAATCAGCCCCAGCATTTT.

The chain carries TRBV29-1 and TRBJ1-1; 10 bases match TRBD1. Per the germline V gene, CDR1 is SQVTM and CDR2 is ANQGSEA. CDR3 length equals 13 residues. V shed 7 bases and J 5 bases; nucleotides not matched to a gene: 7. The CDR3 DNA reads TGCAGCGGACTGGGACAGGGGACGACTGAAGCTTTCTTT. It codes for CSGLGQGTTEAFF.

This clone came up once. The chain uses TRBV5-4 and TRBJ1-2, with 7 bases identical to TRBD1. The CDR3 has 15 amino acids. From germline, CDR1 is SGHNT and CDR2 YYREEE (reference sequence). With V trimmed by 4 bases and J by 2 bases, 8 bases remained unmatched. The CDR3 loop is CASSPPGQFNYGYTF. Written as DNA, the CDR3 is TGTGCCAGCAGCCCACCGGGACAGTTCAACTATGGCTACACCTTC.

This clone was observed many times. V usage is TRBV12-5 and J usage is TRBJ2-4; possible D gene TRBD2, 7 bases. From germline, CDR1 is LGHNT and CDR2 FRNRAP. Trimming removed 6 bases from V and 1 base from J, with 16 bases in between. The CDR3 spans 16 residues. The CDR3: CASGPTPGGAKNIQYF. The CDR3 DNA reads TGTGCTAGTGGCCCTACCCCGGGGGGCGCCAAAAACATTCAGTACTTC.

The rearrangement uses TRBV2 and TRBJ1-6, with D unresolved. The CDR3 runs to 15 residues. The V end lost 8 bases, the J end lost 4 bases, and 15 bases lay between the germline ends. Per the germline V gene, CDR1 is SNHLY and CDR2 is FYNNEI. CDR3 DNA sequence: TGTGCCAGCCCCTTGGTCCTATGGTATAATTCACCCCTCCACTTT. Its protein is CASPLVLWYNSPLHF. The full variable domain, completed using reference TRBV2 and TRBJ1-6, is EPEVTQTPSHQVTQMGQEVILRCVPISNHLYFYWYRQILGQKVEFLVSFYNNEISEKSEIFDDQFSVERPDGSNFTLKIRSTKLEDSAMYFCASPLVLWYNSPLHFGNGTRLTVT.

This CDR3 reads CASSLGGSGGDTQYF. In DNA form, the CDR3 reads TGTGCCAGCAGCTTAGGTGGTAGCGGGGGAGATACGCAGTATTTT. J is TRBJ2-3 and V is TRBV7-2, with TRBD2 matching over 9 bases. The CDR3 extends over 15 amino acids. With 1 base clipped from V and 5 bases from J, the junction kept 4 bases outside the gene matches. Germline CDR1 SGHTA, CDR2 FQGNSA.

This clone has only one observation. The V and J genes are TRBV27 and TRBJ2-1; tentative D call: TRBD1 (6 bases). Germline V gives CDR1 MNHEY, CDR2 SMNVEV (reference sequence). Trimming cost V 8 bases and J 3 bases, with 14 bases left between them. The CDR3 runs 14 residues. The CDR3 reads CASGRQENYNEQFF. The DNA of the CDR3 is TGTGCCAGCGGACGACAGGAGAACTACAATGAGCAGTTCTTC.

A few counts support this clone. The chain joins TRBV6-4 to TRBJ2-6, with 9 nucleotides matching TRBD1. CDR1 and CDR2 (germline): MRHNA, SNTAGT. The V and J ends lost 8 bases and 0 bases, in that order; junction bases with no gene match: 2. This CDR3 has 15 amino acids. CDR3 DNA: TGTGCCAGCGGGGACAGGGACTCTGGGGCCAACGTCCTGACTTTC. Residues: CASGDRDSGANVLTF.

J is TRBJ2-5 and V is TRBV5-4, with 9 bases that match TRBD2. The V gene end was trimmed by 4 bases and the J gene end by 5 bases; junction bases not matched to a gene: 9. Germline CDR1 and CDR2: SGHNT and YYREEE (reference sequence). CDR3 length equals 15 residues. CDR3 region: CASSPGVAGEETQYF. The CDR3 DNA sequence: TGTGCCAGCAGCCCCGGGGTAGCGGGGGAGGAGACCCAGTACTTC.

The CDR3 loop reads CAWSVLDRGGYTF. The CDR3 bases are TGTGCCTGGAGTGTACTGGACAGGGGTGGCTACACCTTC. The chain combines TRBV30 with TRBJ1-2; 9 bases are a match to TRBD1. The ends lost 0 bases at V and 7 bases at J; junction bases unmatched: 3. Germline CDR1 and CDR2: GTSNPN and SVGIG (reference sequence). The CDR3 contains 13 residues.

The chain joins TRBV5-1 to TRBJ2-1; TRBD2 agrees at 9 bases. V gave up 1 base and J gave up 5 bases; unmatched junction bases: 1. The CDR3 is 14 residues long. CDR1 and CDR2 (germline): SGHRS, YFSETQ. The CDR3: CASSLLAGNNEQFF. In DNA, the CDR3 is TGCGCCAGCAGCTTGCTAGCGGGGAACAATGAGCAGTTCTTC.